These 27 T cell receptor beta chains were sequenced from one sample in a study of blood T cell repertoires in COVID-19. Generated by immunoSEQ multiplex PCR, the TCRdb table keeps only in-frame clones and is missing some. In the table there are tens of thousands of clones, about 91% of which are singletons. The sequenced material came from peripheral blood. These receptors were taken from a woman in her seventies with active COVID-19.

V usage is TRBV3-1 (or the pseudogene TRBV3-2) and J usage is TRBJ2-3; 9 bases line up with TRBD1. V lost 6 bases and J lost 5; bases outside the gene matches: 6. Germline CDR1 and CDR2: LGHDT and YNNKEL (reference sequence). CDR3 length: 14 residues. CDR3 sequence: CASRLQGAQDTQYF. CDR3 DNA: TGTGCCAGCAGACTACAGGGGGCCCAAGATACGCAGTATTTT.

The table lists this clone with a few counts. V usage is TRBV7-2 and J usage is TRBJ1-6; D may be TRBD1 (6 bases). V dropped 5 bases and J dropped 7 bases, with 15 bases sitting between them. Germline V gene data show CDR1 as SGHTA and CDR2 as FQGNSA. CDR3 length: 15 residues. CDR3 loop: CASSSAGTSNSPLHF. The DNA of the CDR3 is TGTGCCAGCAGCAGTGCCGGGACATCCAATTCACCCCTCCACTTT.

The gene calls are TRBV4-3 and TRBJ2-7, with D possibly being TRBD2 (6 bases). The CDR3 extends over 15 amino acids. Per the germline V gene, CDR1 is LGHNA and CDR2 is YSLEER. The germline V and J ends were trimmed by 0 bases and 2 bases, with 11 bases remaining between them. This chain's CDR3 is CASSQDRGSTYEQYF. The CDR3 nucleotides read TGCGCCAGCAGCCAAGACCGGGGGTCGACCTACGAGCAGTACTTC.

This sequence joins TRBV13 and TRBJ2-3; TRBD2 aligns across 11 bases. The germline CDR1 and CDR2 sequences are PRHDT and FYEKMQ (reference sequence). Trimming removed 5 bases from V and 4 bases from J; junction bases left unmatched: 8. The length of the CDR3 is 16 residues. The CDR3 DNA sequence: TGTGCCAGCAGCCGTATAGCGGGGGGGCCAGCAGATACGCAGTATTTT. This encodes CASSRIAGGPADTQYF.

The chain combines TRBV6-5 with TRBJ2-6; D is perhaps TRBD1 (5 bases). Germline V lookup: CDR1 MNHEY, CDR2 SVGAGI. Trimming stripped 4 bases from V and 3 bases from J, with 10 bases between. The CDR3 is 15 residues long. As DNA, the CDR3 is TGTGCCAGCAGTTCAGGGTTCGGTGGGGCCAACGTCCTGACTTTC. Translating it yields CASSSGFGGANVLTF.

The J gene is TRBJ2-1, the V gene TRBV4-1; D might be TRBD2 (7 bases). The ends were cut back, 2 bases at V and 10 bases at J, with 21 bases in the middle. CDR1 and CDR2 (germline): MGHRA, YSYEKL. The length of the CDR3 is 16 residues. DNA for the CDR3: TGCGCCAGCAGCCAACCTCGGCGGGGGCCTCACCGGGAGCAGTTCTTC. Its protein product is CASSQPRRGPHREQFF.

The CDR3 protein is CASSFVEGTDTQYF. CDR3 in DNA: TGCGCCAGCAGCTTCGTGGAGGGCACAGATACGCAGTATTTT. This chain links TRBV5-1 with TRBJ2-3; a possible D gene is TRBD2 (5 bases). Trimming shortened V by 2 bases and J by 1 base, and 8 bases separated the two germline ends. Germline loops: CDR1 SGHRS, CDR2 YFSETQ. This CDR3 spans 14 amino acids.

This chain links TRBV7-9 with TRBJ1-1, with TRBD1 identical over 8 bases. The CDR3 has 14 amino acids. The junction had 10 bases not matched to a gene; V was cut back by 8 bases and J by 5 bases. Germline V lookup: CDR1 SEHNR, CDR2 FQNEAQ (reference sequence). The CDR3 spells CASRSTRGQTEAFF. Written as DNA, the CDR3 is TGTGCCAGCCGATCCACCAGGGGGCAAACTGAAGCTTTCTTT.

The chain uses TRBV19 and TRBJ2-3; 11 bases map to TRBD2. The CDR3 is made up of 14 amino acids. Trimming at V came to 5 bases and at J to 4 bases, leaving 2 bases not matched to a gene. Per germline, CDR1 LNHDA and CDR2 SQIVND (reference sequence). CDR3: CASSVLAGADTQYF. The CDR3 DNA sequence: TGTGCCAGTAGTGTACTAGCGGGGGCAGATACGCAGTATTTT. Full variable domain (rest looked up from reference TRBV19 and TRBJ2-3): DGGITQSPKYLFRKEGQNVTLSCEQNLNHDAMYWYRQDPGQGLRLIYYSQIVNDFQKGDIAEGYSVSREKKESFPLTVTSAQKNPTAFYLCASSVLAGADTQYFGPGTRLTVL.

This clone is a singleton in its sample. This chain connects TRBV10-3 to TRBJ2-2; D gene uncertain. Germline V lookup: CDR1 ENHRY, CDR2 SYGVKD. The CDR3 is 12 amino acids. V lost 5 bases, J lost 6 bases, and 7 bases lay in between. CDR3 amino acids: CAISRLSGELFF. DNA for the CDR3: TGTGCCATCAGTCGACTGTCCGGGGAGCTGTTTTTT.

The chain has TRBV7-8 and TRBJ2-3; 8 nucleotides match TRBD2. Per germline, CDR1 SGHVS and CDR2 FQNEAQ. This CDR3 is 15 amino acids long. After removal of 6 bases from V and 2 bases from J, the junction contained 7 bases not matched to a gene. The chain's CDR3 is CASSGLARYTDTQYF. Here the CDR3 DNA reads TGTGCCAGCAGTGGACTAGCCAGATACACAGATACGCAGTATTTT.

The CDR3 coding sequence is TGTGCCAGCAGCCGTTTAGGGGCCGGTGGGGGCTACACCTTC. It yields the protein CASSRLGAGGGYTF. V and J are TRBV7-2 and TRBJ1-2, with a possible D match to TRBD1 (5 bases). This CDR3 is 14 amino acids long. Trimming stripped 5 bases from V and 8 bases from J, with 18 bases between. Germline assignment: CDR1 SGHTA and CDR2 FQGNSA.

The chain recombines TRBV6-5 with TRBJ2-5, with 8 bases that match TRBD1. Trimming cost V 6 bases and J 5 bases; bases outside gene matches: 5. This CDR3 contains 13 residues. CDR1 is MNHEY, CDR2 SVGAGI, per germline. CDR3 coding DNA: TGTGCCAGCAGCCTCAGGGGGCTGGAGACCCAGTACTTC. It encodes CASSLRGLETQYF.

V gene TRBV18 combines with J gene TRBJ2-1; 11 bases are a match to TRBD2. V lost 3 bases and J lost 10; bases outside the gene matches: 17. CDR1 KGHSH and CDR2 LQKENI come from the germline V gene. This CDR3 is built from 18 residues. CDR3: CASSPQSVAGTSGGEQFF. The CDR3 DNA sequence: TGTGCCAGCTCACCCCAGTCGGTGGCCGGGACTAGCGGAGGAGAGCAGTTCTTC.

This clone was recorded a few times. V is TRBV28 and J is TRBJ2-7; the match to TRBD1 covers 7 bases. The CDR3 consists of 14 residues. CDR1 and CDR2 (germline): MDHEN, SYDVKM. V shed 4 bases and J 5 bases; nucleotides not matched to a gene: 8. The CDR3 DNA reads TGTGCCAGCAGTTATGAGGGGGCGCCGGACGAGCAGTACTTC. This codes for CASSYEGAPDEQYF.

This chain links TRBV2 with TRBJ2-7, with 8 nucleotides matching TRBD2. This CDR3 is 14 amino acids long. Trimming at V came to 4 bases and at J to 2 bases, leaving 4 bases not matched to a gene. The germline V gene encodes CDR1 SNHLY and CDR2 FYNNEI. CDR3 residues: CASSGGGGPYEQYF. As DNA, the CDR3 is TGTGCCAGCAGTGGGGGCGGGGGGCCCTACGAGCAGTACTTC.

The rearrangement joins TRBV28 to TRBJ1-2, with D tentatively TRBD1 (6 bases). Trimming removed 4 bases from V and 5 bases from J, with 17 bases in between. Germline V lookup: CDR1 MDHEN, CDR2 SYDVKM. This CDR3 comprises 15 residues. The CDR3 region is CASSSPGGLGYGYTF. For the CDR3, the DNA is TGTGCCAGCAGTTCCCCGGGGGGGCTAGGGTATGGCTACACCTTC.

This clone was observed a handful of times. The V and J genes are TRBV11-2 and TRBJ1-3; 8 bases fit TRBD1. From germline, CDR1 is SGHAT and CDR2 FQNNGV. V was clipped by 5 bases and J by 3 bases; unmatched bases: 3. This CDR3 is built from 14 residues. CDR3 sequence reads: CASSIQGVGNTIYF. DNA for the CDR3: TGTGCCAGCAGCATACAGGGGGTTGGAAACACCATATATTTT.

This clone was detected only a few times. The V call is TRBV7-6, the J call TRBJ2-2, with 7 bases that match TRBD1. Germline V gives CDR1 SGHVS, CDR2 FNYEAQ. With 5 bases clipped from V and 6 bases from J, the junction kept 9 bases outside the gene matches. This CDR3 comprises 15 residues. The CDR3: CASSAETGKAGELFF. CDR3 nucleotides: TGTGCCAGCAGCGCAGAGACAGGGAAGGCCGGGGAGCTGTTTTTT.

The chain carries TRBV9 and TRBJ2-2, with D unresolved. The V end lost 1 base, the J end lost 6 bases, and 7 bases lay between the germline ends. This CDR3 has 13 amino acids. Germline loops: CDR1 SGDLS, CDR2 YYNGEE. CDR3 sequence reads: CASSVRVSGELFF. CDR3 DNA: TGTGCCAGCAGCGTACGGGTATCCGGGGAGCTGTTTTTT.

V usage is TRBV28 and J usage is TRBJ2-3, with 8 bases that match TRBD2. CDR3 length equals 15 residues. CDR1 and CDR2 (germline): MDHEN, SYDVKM. V lost 3 bases and J lost 5; bases outside the gene matches: 7. CDR3 region: CASSFGQRGRDTQYF. In DNA, the CDR3 is TGTGCCAGCAGTTTCGGTCAGCGGGGGAGAGATACGCAGTATTTT.

V is TRBV7-2 and J is TRBJ2-7, with 11 bases aligning to TRBD1. CDR1 is SGHTA and CDR2 is FQGNSA in the germline V gene. With V trimmed by 3 bases and J by 4 bases, 5 bases remained unmatched. The CDR3 length is 15 residues. The DNA of the CDR3 is TGTGCCAGCAGCTTCACCGGGACAGGGGGGTACGAGCAGTACTTC. Protein product: CASSFTGTGGYEQYF.

The rearrangement uses TRBV6-6 and TRBJ2-3; 10 bases match TRBD1. Per germline, CDR1 MNHNY and CDR2 SVGAGI (reference sequence). Losses at the gene ends were 6 bases for V and 3 bases for J; bases not matched to a gene: 9. The CDR3 spans 16 residues. The CDR3 protein is CASSLGRTGGTDTQYF. The CDR3 DNA is TGTGCCAGCAGCCTTGGAAGGACAGGGGGGACAGATACGCAGTATTTT.

The genes are TRBV28 and TRBJ2-1; possibly TRBD1 for D (6 bases). Germline assignment: CDR1 MDHEN and CDR2 SYDVKM. Between the trimmed V and J ends, which lost 1 base and 4 bases, there was a span of 14 bases. This CDR3 has 16 amino acids. The CDR3 reads CASSLYGTPRYNEQFF. The CDR3 region has the DNA TGTGCCAGCAGTTTATATGGGACACCCAGATACAATGAGCAGTTCTTC.

The gene calls are TRBV7-2 and TRBJ2-2, with TRBD2 identical over 12 bases. The germline gives CDR1 SGHTA, CDR2 FQGNSA. J gave up 7 bases and V 5 bases, and 8 bases lay outside the gene matches. This CDR3 has 16 amino acids. CDR3 residues: CASSPSGGAWDGELFF. CDR3 in DNA: TGTGCCAGCAGCCCTAGCGGGGGGGCATGGGACGGGGAGCTGTTTTTT.

The chain uses TRBV5-1 and TRBJ2-5, with D hard to call. With 2 bases removed from V and 1 base from J, the gap between germline ends came to 9 bases. The CDR3 has 14 amino acids. CDR1 is SGHRS and CDR2 is YFSETQ in the germline V gene. The CDR3 DNA is TGCGCCAGCAGCTTAGATAGCACCCAAGAGACCCAGTACTTC. It translates to CASSLDSTQETQYF.

The gene calls are TRBV6-5 and TRBJ2-2, with a tentative D call TRBD2 (5 bases). CDR3 length equals 15 residues. CDR1 MNHEY and CDR2 SVGAGI come from the germline V gene. The V gene lost 0 bases and the J gene lost 6 bases, with 11 bases spanning the gap. The CDR3 DNA reads as TGTGCCAGCAGTTACTCGCCTAGCCGCCCCGGGGAGCTGTTTTTT. Amino acid sequence: CASSYSPSRPGELFF.